This T cell receptor beta chain was sequenced for a study of blood T cell repertoires in COVID-19. As originally analysed: Amplified reference gene primers provided the basis for estimating nucleated cell counts. Only in-frame clones appear in the TCRdb table, and some are missing; sequencing was by immunoSEQ multiplex PCR. V and J calls and clone size are as listed in that table; D and trimming were resolved from the DNA. The profile shows around 400,000 clones, under 90% of them singletons. Assignment of participants to cohorts was predicated upon participant-reported clinical history. The ends were cut back, 2 bases at V and 5 bases at J, with 12 bases in the middle. Per germline, CDR1 MDHEN and CDR2 SYDVKM. The CDR3 sequence is 14 residues long.

This sequence joins TRBV28 and TRBJ1-2; D is uncertain. The source material was PBMCs or T cells enriched from blood (not recorded which). This receptor was identified in a woman in her twenties or thirties who had recovered from COVID-19. The CDR3 here is CASSLKLPPYGYTF. CDR3 sequence (DNA): TGTGCCAGCAGTTTAAAGCTGCCCCCTTATGGCTACACCTTC.